This TCR beta chain appears in the sequencing data of a study of T-cell reconstitution after alpha-beta-depleted transplantation in children. Study outcomes and limitations: T cells produced anew were the main source of T-cell counts and diversity one year after transplant. For some patients, TCRbeta diversity was high at day 60 because of recipient T cells and thymic progenitors that survived.

Notes on this clonotype: Antigen specificity is unknown.

As it was prepared, the TCRbeta library received unique molecular identifiers. TCRdb re-analysed the PCR reads in MiXCR, keeping a single row per CDR3 protein. Of approximately 400,000 distinct CDR3 sequences in the sample, under 20% are singletons; the top ten hold just under 30%. The TCR was taken from a boy younger than two who had a stem cell transplant for Wiskott-Aldrich syndrome, so the T cells may come from the graft donor. The sample was PBMCs, mostly from graft donor cells, taken 360 days after TCRalphabeta/CD19-depleted stem cell transplant.

The CDR3 coding sequence is TGCAGTGCCCCAATTCAACGGGGGACCCAGTACTTC. Its translation is CSAPIQRGTQYF. The chain uses TRBV20-1 and TRBJ2-5, with D possibly matching TRBD2 (5 bases). Germline assignment: CDR1 DFQATT and CDR2 SNEGSKA (reference sequence). Trimming removed 6 bases at V and 7 bases at J, with 15 bases between. This CDR3 spans 12 amino acids.